These T cell receptor beta chains were read from a single sample in a study of blood T cells in healthy people across ages. Via MiXCR, TCRdb re-called the 5' RACE reads, giving one row per CDR3 protein. The sample has over a million distinct CDR3 sequences; roughly 40% are singletons. Sequencing was done on a sample of blood. The receptor source for this set is a woman under 30 in good health. CDR3s include the opening cysteine and the closing phenylalanine or tryptophan. A D gene is named only where the DNA matches it firmly. Clone size is stated in some rows and not others, as once, few, many or a class when expanded.

D,J,size,V,CDR3,DNA
-,TRBJ2-3,few,TRBV5-1,CATNAGERVLDTQYF,TGCGCCACAAACGCGGGCGAACGGGTTTTGGATACGCAGTATTTT
TRBD1,TRBJ1-2,-,TRBV4-1,CASSLFGTGDFDGYTF,TGCGCCAGCAGCCTTTTCGGGACAGGGGATTTTGATGGCTACACCTTC
-,TRBJ1-6,few,TRBV7-2,CASSPREYNSPLHF,TGTGCCAGCAGCCCCAGGGAATATAATTCACCCCTCCACTTT
TRBD1,TRBJ2-4,few,TRBV28,CASSVPGQGGIPLYF,TGTGCCAGCAGTGTACCGGGACAGGGTGGTATTCCTTTGTACTTC
TRBD2,TRBJ2-3,-,TRBV27,CASSSPHLAGALDTQYF,TGTGCCAGCAGTTCTCCCCACCTAGCGGGAGCCTTAGATACGCAGTATTTT
TRBD1,TRBJ1-2,few,TRBV7-9,CASSLETGDLYGYTF,TGTGCCAGCAGCTTAGAAACAGGGGATCTCTATGGCTACACCTTC
-,TRBJ2-5,-,TRBV4-1,CASSQITRLGSDEQYF,TGCGCCAGCAGCCAGATTACTAGATTGGGTTCGGATGAGCAGTACTTC
-,TRBJ2-1,-,TRBV20-1,CSAQRGYDEQFF,TGCAGTGCCCAGCGAGGGTATGACGAGCAGTTCTTC
-,TRBJ1-3,-,TRBV7-8,CASSLASPGNTIYF,TGTGCCAGCAGCTTGGCAAGCCCTGGAAACACCATATATTTT
-,TRBJ1-5,-,TRBV4-1,CASSSGAGDSNQPQHF,TGCGCCAGCAGCTCCGGGGCGGGGGATAGCAATCAGCCCCAGCATTTT
-,TRBJ2-1,many,TRBV4-1,CASGVGGLLVSYNEQFF,TGCGCCAGCGGAGTAGGAGGCCTCCTTGTCTCCTACAATGAGCAGTTCTTC
-,TRBJ2-7,-,TRBV6-5,CASSYSNRYEQYF,TGTGCCAGCAGTTACTCGAACCGTTACGAGCAGTACTTC
TRBD2,TRBJ2-7,-,TRBV6-5,CASSSDTSRGTTAEQYF,TGTGCCAGCAGTTCCGACACTAGCCGGGGGACTACAGCCGAGCAGTACTTC
TRBD1,TRBJ1-2,-,TRBV5-1,CASSLKESGQGANGYTF,TGCGCCAGCAGCTTGAAGGAGTCTGGACAGGGGGCGAATGGCTACACCTTC
-,TRBJ1-2,few,TRBV24-1,CATSDGTDSIYNYGYTF,TGTGCCACCAGTGACGGAACCGACAGCATTTACAACTATGGCTACACCTTC
-,TRBJ1-5,-,TRBV12-3/TRBV12-4,CASSFGTPDSQPQHF,TGTGCCAGCAGTTTCGGGACCCCCGATTCTCAGCCCCAGCATTTT
TRBD2,TRBJ2-5,-,TRBV6-1,CASILSSGGQETQYF,TGTGCCAGCATCCTATCGAGCGGGGGACAAGAGACCCAGTACTTC
-,TRBJ2-7,few,TRBV29-1,CSVGRLVGEQYF,TGCAGCGTTGGACGGCTCGTGGGCGAGCAGTACTTC
-,TRBJ2-7,few,TRBV6-1,CASSHDPEEWKAYEQYF,TGTGCCAGCAGCCACGACCCCGAGGAGTGGAAGGCCTACGAGCAGTACTTC
TRBD2,TRBJ2-3,few,TRBV20-1,CSAEDGGTSTDTQYF,TGCAGTGCCGAAGACGGGGGGACGTCCACAGATACGCAGTATTTT
-,TRBJ2-6,few,TRBV27,CASSEDSSGANVLTF,TGTGCCAGCAGCGAGGACAGCTCTGGGGCCAACGTCCTGACTTTC
-,TRBJ1-4,-,TRBV29-1,CSVGTDGTNEKLFF,TGCAGCGTTGGGACAGACGGAACTAATGAAAAACTGTTTTTT
-,TRBJ2-1,-,TRBV11-2,CASSEGGAAYNEQFF,TGTGCCAGCAGCGAGGGCGGGGCTGCCTACAATGAGCAGTTCTTC
TRBD2,TRBJ2-3,-,TRBV5-1,CASSPAGLVGGDTQYF,TGCGCCAGCAGCCCAGCCGGACTAGTTGGGGGAGATACGCAGTATTTT
-,TRBJ2-1,-,TRBV6-5,CASSYSAGSPNEQFF,TGTGCCAGCAGTTACTCCGCGGGTTCCCCCAATGAGCAGTTCTTC
TRBD2,TRBJ2-7,few,TRBV7-2,CASSQSGLASHEQYF,TGTGCCAGCAGCCAGTCGGGACTAGCGAGCCACGAGCAGTACTTC
-,TRBJ2-5,few,TRBV6-6,CASSYVGGAQETQYF,TGTGCCAGCAGTTACGTTGGCGGAGCACAAGAGACCCAGTACTTC
TRBD1,TRBJ1-2,few,TRBV2,CASVGTGGYYGYTF,TGTGCCAGCGTAGGGACAGGGGGATACTATGGCTACACCTTC
-,TRBJ2-1,-,TRBV7-8,CASSLARRVNSYNEQFF,TGTGCCAGCAGCTTAGCAAGGCGGGTGAACTCCTACAATGAGCAGTTCTTC
TRBD1,TRBJ1-4,-,TRBV4-2,CASSQVMGQGASKLFF,TGTGCCAGCAGCCAAGTTATGGGACAGGGGGCCAGCAAACTGTTTTTT
-,TRBJ2-3,-,TRBV28,CASSSPLEGGTQYF,TGTGCCAGCAGTTCCCCGCTGGAAGGTGGTACGCAGTATTTT
TRBD2,TRBJ2-3,many,TRBV7-2,CASSPAGTSGADTQYF,TGTGCCAGCAGCCCCGCCGGGACTAGCGGGGCAGATACGCAGTATTTT
-,TRBJ2-1,many,TRBV13,CASSRLSYNEQFF,TGTGCCAGCAGCCGCCTATCCTACAATGAGCAGTTCTTC
-,TRBJ2-1,-,TRBV9,CASSETRVASYNEQFF,TGTGCCAGCAGCGAGACGCGGGTGGCTTCCTACAATGAGCAGTTCTTC
-,TRBJ2-7,few,TRBV6-2/TRBV6-3,CASRFQTVSYEQYF,TGTGCCAGCCGCTTTCAAACAGTCTCCTACGAGCAGTACTTC
-,TRBJ2-7,-,TRBV29-1,CSVEDPEGTDSYNEQYF,TGCAGCGTTGAAGATCCCGAGGGGACGGACAGTTACAATGAGCAGTACTTC
TRBD1,TRBJ2-7,few,TRBV14,CASSQTGEPYEQYF,TGTGCCAGCAGCCAAACAGGGGAACCCTACGAGCAGTACTTC